The 11 T cell receptor beta chains presented below share a single source sample, sequenced in a study of T cells in Graves' hyperthyroidism and ophthalmopathy. Amplification of TCR beta CDR3 regions was performed using RNA transcripts as template. Primed by the HTBI set, a first-round RT-PCR was run on the TCR CDR3. MiXCR, run by TCRdb on the multiplex PCR reads, gives a single entry per CDR3 protein. The data hold 37,000 or so distinct CDR3 sequences, with roughly 52% observed a single time. Sequenced material: blood. Receptor source: a man aged 35 to 55 with Graves' ophthalmopathy.

This clonotype is termed medium-sized. The chain carries TRBV20-1 and TRBJ1-5; TRBD1 agrees at 7 bases. Germline CDR1 DFQATT, CDR2 SNEGSKA (reference sequence). CDR3 length: 15 amino acids. The V segment lost 6 bases and the J segment 5 bases; nucleotides outside the gene matches: 13. CDR3 DNA: TGCAGTGCCACCTATCAGGGGGGCCAATATCAGCCCCAGCATTTT. It codes for CSATYQGGQYQPQHF.

This clonotype was counted many times. The J gene is TRBJ2-3, the V gene TRBV5-8; the D gene is possibly TRBD2 (6 bases). The length of the CDR3 is 14 residues. Germline V gives CDR1 SGHTS, CDR2 YDEGEE. Trimming removed 9 bases at V and 2 bases at J, with 16 bases between. CDR3 protein: CATASGGPTDTQYF. CDR3 sequence (DNA): TGTGCCACCGCATCCGGGGGACCCACAGATACGCAGTATTTT.

With regard to this clonotype: One end of the junction does not line up with germline, which may come from a read error. The chain is built from TRBV19 and TRBJ1-3; maybe TRBD1 (6 bases). CDR3 length equals 17 residues. From germline, CDR1 is LNHDA and CDR2 SQIVND (reference sequence). CDR3 DNA: TGTGCCGGTAGTCCCCATGGGGGGGGGCCAACTGGAAACACCATATATTTT. It codes for CAGSPHGGGPTGNTIYF.

The chain recombines TRBV29-1 with TRBJ2-5, with 16 bases aligning to TRBD2. Per germline, CDR1 SQVTM and CDR2 ANQGSEA. The CDR3 sequence is 14 residues long. CDR3 in amino acids: CNRGTSGGARTQYF. DNA of the CDR3: TGCAACAGGGGGACTAGCGGGGGGGCGAGGACCCAGTACTTC.

The chain employs TRBV10-2 and TRBJ2-1; 15 bases fit TRBD2. The trim removed 6 bases at V and 7 bases at J, leaving 10 bases unmatched. The CDR3 is made up of 17 amino acids. CDR1 is WSHSY, CDR2 SAAADI, per germline. The CDR3 loop reads CASRYLAGLAGGNEQFF. The CDR3, as DNA: TGCGCCAGCAGATATCTAGCGGGACTAGCGGGGGGAAATGAGCAGTTCTTC.

V usage is TRBV5-1 and J usage is TRBJ2-2, with D possibly being TRBD1 (6 bases). Germline V lookup: CDR1 SGHRS, CDR2 YFSETQ. The CDR3 runs 15 residues. V lost 0 bases and J lost 11, with 17 bases in between. The CDR3 reads CASSLDGAGADELFF. The CDR3 DNA is TGCGCCAGCAGCTTGGATGGGGCAGGGGCGGATGAGCTGTTTTTT.

This chain links TRBV7-2 with TRBJ1-5; D is perhaps TRBD1 (6 bases). CDR1 is SGHTA and CDR2 is FQGNSA in the germline V gene. V dropped 1 base and J dropped 14 bases, with 15 bases sitting between them. CDR3 length equals 13 residues. Here the CDR3 reads CASSLVPSGGEHF. CDR3 nucleotides: TGTGCCAGCAGCTTAGTACCTAGCGGGGGCGAGCATTTT. Looking up the rest from reference TRBV7-2 and TRBJ1-5 gives the full variable domain: GAGVSQSPSNKVTEKGKDVELRCDPISGHTALYWYRQSLGQGLEFLIYFQGNSAPDKSGLPSDRFSAERTGGSVSTLTIQRTQQEDSAVYLCASSLVPSGGEHFGDGTRLSIL.

Ten or more counts support this clonotype. The chain recombines TRBV4-1 with TRBJ2-5; D assignment may be TRBD1 or TRBD2 (6 bases each). The CDR3 covers 16 residues. Germline assignment: CDR1 MGHRA and CDR2 YSYEKL. V lost 3 bases and J lost 0, with 14 bases in between. DNA for the CDR3: TGCGCCAGCAGCCACCGGGGGACATTGGACCAAGAGACCCAGTACTTC. Translating it yields CASSHRGTLDQETQYF.

This chain joins TRBV20-1 and TRBJ1-3, with 11 bases identical to TRBD1. The CDR3 is 13 residues long. The V gene's germline CDR1 is DFQATT and CDR2 SNEGSKA (reference sequence). The CDR3 DNA is TGCGGAGTAGTGGGACAGGGGGTCAACACCATATATTTT. It translates to CGVVGQGVNTIYF.

The chain couples TRBV7-8 to TRBJ1-1, with TRBD1 as a possible D gene (6 bases). The CDR3 is made up of 14 amino acids. CDR1 and CDR2 (germline): SGHVS, FQNEAQ. Trimming stripped 3 bases from V and 6 bases from J, with 14 bases between. CDR3 coding DNA: TGTGCCAGCAGCTTTAGGGGGAAAATGGCTGAAGCTTTCTTT. The encoded protein is CASSFRGKMAEAFF.

This clonotype was detected once. One end of the junction fails to match germline, which may point to a read error. The J gene is TRBJ2-5, the V gene TRBV7-9; 10 bases agree with TRBD2. The CDR3 runs to 17 residues. The germline CDR1 and CDR2 sequences are SEHNR and FQNEAQ (reference sequence). CDR3 DNA sequence: TGCGCCAGCAGCTTGGGACCCTTAGCGGGGGGCCTAGAGACCCAGTACTTC. This gives the protein CASSLGPLAGGLETQYF.